Only one count was recorded for the clone carrying this TCR beta chain. Its antigen remains unidentified. Measured with immunoSEQ multiplex PCR; TCRdb has only the in-frame clones, and not every one. The table shows over 450,000 clones, with 89% occurring only once. Per the germline V gene, CDR1 is MDHEN and CDR2 is SYDVKM. The CDR3 consists of 16 residues. V was pared by 6 bases and J by 2 bases, with 8 bases of the junction left unmatched. The treatment: 15 to 20 received Ad26.COV2.S at low or high dose, single or two shots; 5 received placebo; per-sample allocation not given. Sampling was done on day 63 after the first vaccine or placebo injection. This sample is part of a study of Ad26.COV2.S vaccination and SARS-CoV-2 variants. Study observations and caveats: Relative to placebo recipients, vaccine recipients exhibited elevated spike-specific TCR breadth.

This chain connects TRBV28 to TRBJ2-3; 10 bases are a match to TRBD1. This TCR was sampled from a person between 18 and 59 years old who received the Ad26.COV2.S COVID-19 vaccine or a placebo. The sample was peripheral blood, taken in a trial of Ad26.COV2.S vaccine versus placebo. The CDR3 loop is CASSRDRGFNTDTQYF. CDR3 nucleotide sequence: TGTGCCAGCAGCCGGGACAGGGGATTCAACACAGATACGCAGTATTTT.